Listed here is a single T cell receptor (beta chain). Its target is not known. Trimming took 1 base from V and 0 from J, leaving 12 bases between them. Germline lookup yields CDR1 LNHNV and CDR2 YYDKDF (reference sequence). CDR3 length: 16 residues. The entry originates in a study of PD-L1 blockade in urothelial cancer. Study information: Patients' atezolizumab regimen, 1,200 mg intravenously every 3 weeks, began around 2014. Patients arrived having already received 0 to 3 prior chemotherapy regimens. Findings of the study overall: Sampling consisted of one FFPE tumor specimen per patient, not taken right before treatment.

Synthetically made TCR analog templates were put into each PCR as spikes. The repertoire was sequenced with immunoSEQ multiplex PCR; TCRdb's copy has only in-frame clones and lacks some. The data contain 190 or so clones, approximately 31% of them singletons. This sequence was found in a man in his sixties or seventies with urothelial cancer. The rearrangement links TRBV15 to TRBJ1-1; perhaps TRBD1 as D (6 bases). Sequences were derived from tumor tissue, sampled before atezolizumab (anti-PD-L1) treatment. The CDR3 loop is CATSRVGTGLNTEAFF. As DNA, the CDR3 is TGTGCCACCAGCAGAGTAGGCACAGGGCTGAACACTGAAGCTTTCTTT.